Sequencing of this T cell receptor beta chain was carried out in a study of tumour-infiltrating T cells in Burkitt lymphoma. Study-level background: Productive clonality predicted overall and progression-free survival.

This CDR3 comprises 13 residues. Per germline, CDR1 MNHEY and CDR2 SMNVEV (reference sequence). V was trimmed by 5 bases and J by 2 bases, leaving 7 bases between them. Libraries were prepared by immunoSEQ multiplex PCR; TCRdb keeps only in-frame clonotypes and omits some of them. The sample lists 11,000 to 15,000 clones, approximately 29% seen once, with 6.2% in the top ten. The sequenced sample consisted of tumor tissue. The chain links TRBV27 to TRBJ1-5; no clear D gene. The source of this sequence is a human donor with diffuse large B-cell lymphoma. The CDR3 protein is CASSLRGNQPQHF. CDR3 nucleotides: TGTGCCAGCAGTCTCCGGGGCAATCAGCCCCAGCATTTT.